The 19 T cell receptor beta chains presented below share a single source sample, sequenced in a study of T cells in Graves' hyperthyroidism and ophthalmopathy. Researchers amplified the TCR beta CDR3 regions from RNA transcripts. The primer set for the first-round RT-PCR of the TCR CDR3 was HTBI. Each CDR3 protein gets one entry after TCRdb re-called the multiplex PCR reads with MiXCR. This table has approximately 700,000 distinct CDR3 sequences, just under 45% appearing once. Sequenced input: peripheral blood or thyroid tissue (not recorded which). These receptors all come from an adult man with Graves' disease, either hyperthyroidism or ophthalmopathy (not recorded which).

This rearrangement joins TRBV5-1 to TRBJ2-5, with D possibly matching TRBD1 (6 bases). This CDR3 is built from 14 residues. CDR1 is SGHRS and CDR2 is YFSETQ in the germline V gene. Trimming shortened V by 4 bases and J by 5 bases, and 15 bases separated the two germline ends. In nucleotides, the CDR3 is TGCGCCAGCAGCCCCGGGACAACGATGGAGACCCAGTACTTC. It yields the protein CASSPGTTMETQYF.

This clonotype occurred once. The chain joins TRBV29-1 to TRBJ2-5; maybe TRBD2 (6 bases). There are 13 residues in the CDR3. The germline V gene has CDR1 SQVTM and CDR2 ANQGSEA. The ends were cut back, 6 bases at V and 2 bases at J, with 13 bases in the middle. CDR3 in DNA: TGCAGCGTCGTAGCGGCGTCACAAGAGACCCAGTACTTC. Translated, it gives CSVVAASQETQYF. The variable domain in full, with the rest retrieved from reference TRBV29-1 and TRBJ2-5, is SAVISQKPSRDICQRGTSLTIQCQVDSQVTMMFWYRQQPGQSLTLIATANQGSEATYESGFVIDKFPISRPNLTFSTLTVSNMSPEDSSIYLCSVVAASQETQYFGPGTRLLVL.

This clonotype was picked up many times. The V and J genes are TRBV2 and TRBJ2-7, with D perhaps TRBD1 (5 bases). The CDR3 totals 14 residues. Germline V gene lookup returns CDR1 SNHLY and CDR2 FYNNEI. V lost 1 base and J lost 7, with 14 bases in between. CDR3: CASSEGQLNREQYF. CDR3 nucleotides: TGTGCCAGCAGTGAAGGACAGCTTAATCGTGAGCAGTACTTC. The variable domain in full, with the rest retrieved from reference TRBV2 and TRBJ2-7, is EPEVTQTPSHQVTQMGQEVILRCVPISNHLYFYWYRQILGQKVEFLVSFYNNEISEKSEIFDDQFSVERPDGSNFTLKIRSTKLEDSAMYFCASSEGQLNREQYFGPGTRLTVT.

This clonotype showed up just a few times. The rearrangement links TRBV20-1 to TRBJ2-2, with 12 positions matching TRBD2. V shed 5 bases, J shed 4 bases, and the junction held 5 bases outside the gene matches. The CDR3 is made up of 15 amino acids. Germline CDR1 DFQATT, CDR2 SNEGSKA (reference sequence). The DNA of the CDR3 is TGCAGTGCTCTAGCGGGGGGGCCGGGCACCGGGGAGCTGTTTTTT. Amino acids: CSALAGGPGTGELFF.

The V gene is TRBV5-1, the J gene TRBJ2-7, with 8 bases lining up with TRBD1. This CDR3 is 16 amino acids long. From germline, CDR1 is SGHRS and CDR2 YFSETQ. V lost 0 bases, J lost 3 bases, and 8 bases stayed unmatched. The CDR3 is CASSLASDRGHYEQYF. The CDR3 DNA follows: TGCGCCAGCAGCTTGGCGAGCGACAGGGGCCACTACGAGCAGTACTTC.

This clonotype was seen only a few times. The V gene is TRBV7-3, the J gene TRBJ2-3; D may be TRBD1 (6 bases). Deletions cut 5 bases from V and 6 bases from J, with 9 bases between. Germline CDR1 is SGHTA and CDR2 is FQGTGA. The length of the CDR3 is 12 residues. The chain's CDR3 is CASSQGTDTQYF. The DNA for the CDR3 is TGTGCCAGCAGCCAGGGGACGGATACGCAGTATTTT.

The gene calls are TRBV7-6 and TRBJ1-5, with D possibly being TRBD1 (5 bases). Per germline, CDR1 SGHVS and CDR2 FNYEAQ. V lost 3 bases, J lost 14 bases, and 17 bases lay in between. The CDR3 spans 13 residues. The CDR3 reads CASSLEAWGREHF. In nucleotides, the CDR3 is TGTGCCAGCAGCTTGGAGGCTTGGGGACGCGAGCATTTT.

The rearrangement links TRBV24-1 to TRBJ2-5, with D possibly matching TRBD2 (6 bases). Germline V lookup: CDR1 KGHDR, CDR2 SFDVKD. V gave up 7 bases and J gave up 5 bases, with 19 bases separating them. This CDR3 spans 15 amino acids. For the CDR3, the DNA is TGTGCCACCAGCCTAGGACCCGGGGGACGGGAGACCCAGTACTTC. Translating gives CATSLGPGGRETQYF.

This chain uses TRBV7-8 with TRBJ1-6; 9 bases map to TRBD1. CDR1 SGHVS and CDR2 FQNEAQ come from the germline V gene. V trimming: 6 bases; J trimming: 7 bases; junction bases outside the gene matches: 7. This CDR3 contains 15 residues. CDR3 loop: CASSMTGGVNSPLHF. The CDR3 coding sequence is TGTGCCAGCAGTATGACAGGGGGGGTGAATTCACCCCTCCACTTT.

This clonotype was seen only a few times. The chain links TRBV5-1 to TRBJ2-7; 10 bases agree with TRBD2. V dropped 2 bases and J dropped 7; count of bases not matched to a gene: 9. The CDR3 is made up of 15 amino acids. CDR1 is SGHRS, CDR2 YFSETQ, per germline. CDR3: CASSLSPSGSGEQYF. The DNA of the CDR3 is TGCGCCAGCAGCTTATCTCCTAGCGGGAGCGGGGAGCAGTACTTC.

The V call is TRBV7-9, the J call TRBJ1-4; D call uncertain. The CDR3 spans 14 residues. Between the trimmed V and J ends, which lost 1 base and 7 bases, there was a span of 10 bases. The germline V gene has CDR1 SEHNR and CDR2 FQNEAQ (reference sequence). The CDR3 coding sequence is TGTGCCAGCAGCTTAGGCCGCACGGGTGAAAAACTGTTTTTT. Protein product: CASSLGRTGEKLFF.

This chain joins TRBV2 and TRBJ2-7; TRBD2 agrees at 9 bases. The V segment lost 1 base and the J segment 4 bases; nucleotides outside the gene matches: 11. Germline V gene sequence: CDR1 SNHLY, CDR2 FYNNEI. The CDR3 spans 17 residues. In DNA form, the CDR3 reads TGTGCCAGCAGTGAAGTGATCATAGCGGGAGAGGCGTACGAGCAGTACTTC. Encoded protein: CASSEVIIAGEAYEQYF.

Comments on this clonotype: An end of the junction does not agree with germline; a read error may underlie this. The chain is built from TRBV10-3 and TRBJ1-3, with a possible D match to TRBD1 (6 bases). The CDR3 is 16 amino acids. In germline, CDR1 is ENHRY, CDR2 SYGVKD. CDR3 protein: CASSHNRAVSGNTIYF. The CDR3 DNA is TGTGCCAGCAGTCACAACAGGGCTGTCTCTGGAAACACCATATATTTT.

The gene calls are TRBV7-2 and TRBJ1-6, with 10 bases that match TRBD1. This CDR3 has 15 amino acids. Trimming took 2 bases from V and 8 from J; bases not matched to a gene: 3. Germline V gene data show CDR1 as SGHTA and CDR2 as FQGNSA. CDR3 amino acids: CASSLYGQGDSPLHF. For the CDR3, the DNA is TGTGCCAGCAGCTTATATGGACAGGGGGATTCACCCCTCCACTTT. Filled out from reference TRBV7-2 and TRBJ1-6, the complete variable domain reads GAGVSQSPSNKVTEKGKDVELRCDPISGHTALYWYRQSLGQGLEFLIYFQGNSAPDKSGLPSDRFSAERTGGSVSTLTIQRTQQEDSAVYLCASSLYGQGDSPLHFGNGTRLTVT.

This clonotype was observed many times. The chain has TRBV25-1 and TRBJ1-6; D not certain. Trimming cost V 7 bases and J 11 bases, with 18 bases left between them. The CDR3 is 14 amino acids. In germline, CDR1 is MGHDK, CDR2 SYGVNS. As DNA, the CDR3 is TGTGCCAGCAACGGAATCGGGATTGGGACACCCCTCCACTTT. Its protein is CASNGIGIGTPLHF.

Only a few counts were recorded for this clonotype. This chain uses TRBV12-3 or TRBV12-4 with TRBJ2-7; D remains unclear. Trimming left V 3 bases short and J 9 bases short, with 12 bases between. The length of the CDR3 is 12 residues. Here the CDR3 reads CASSLDQLGQYF. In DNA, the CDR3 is TGTGCCAGCAGTTTGGACCAGCTCGGGCAGTACTTC.

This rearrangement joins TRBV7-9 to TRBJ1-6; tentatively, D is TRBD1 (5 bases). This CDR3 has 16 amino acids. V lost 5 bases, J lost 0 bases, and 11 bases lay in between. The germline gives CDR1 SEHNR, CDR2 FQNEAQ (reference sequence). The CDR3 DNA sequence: TGTGCCAGCAGCCAACTTCAGGGCTCCTATAATTCACCCCTCCACTTT. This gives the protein CASSQLQGSYNSPLHF.

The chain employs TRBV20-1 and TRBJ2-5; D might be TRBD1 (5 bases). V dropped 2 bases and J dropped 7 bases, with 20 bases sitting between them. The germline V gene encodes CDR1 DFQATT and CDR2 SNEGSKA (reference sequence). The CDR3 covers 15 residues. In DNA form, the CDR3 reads TGCAGTGCTAGACGTGTAGAACAGGCGCTGGGGACCCAGTACTTC. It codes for CSARRVEQALGTQYF.

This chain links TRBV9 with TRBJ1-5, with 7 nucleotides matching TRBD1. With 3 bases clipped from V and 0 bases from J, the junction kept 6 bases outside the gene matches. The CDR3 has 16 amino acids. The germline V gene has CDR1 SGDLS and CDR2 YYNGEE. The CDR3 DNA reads TGTGCCAGCAGCGCAGACAGGGATGGTAGCAATCAGCCCCAGCATTTT. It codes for CASSADRDGSNQPQHF.